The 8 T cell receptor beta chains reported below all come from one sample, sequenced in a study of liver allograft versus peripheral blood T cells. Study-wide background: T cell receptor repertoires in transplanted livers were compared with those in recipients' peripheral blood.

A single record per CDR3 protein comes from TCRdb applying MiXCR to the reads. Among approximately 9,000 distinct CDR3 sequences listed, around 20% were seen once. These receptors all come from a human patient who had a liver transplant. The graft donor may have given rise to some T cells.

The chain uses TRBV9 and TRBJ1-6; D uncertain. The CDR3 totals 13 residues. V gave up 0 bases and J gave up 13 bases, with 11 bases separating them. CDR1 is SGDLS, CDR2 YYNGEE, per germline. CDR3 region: CASSVEFGFPLHF. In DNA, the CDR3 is TGTGCCAGCAGCGTAGAGTTTGGGTTTCCCCTCCACTTT.

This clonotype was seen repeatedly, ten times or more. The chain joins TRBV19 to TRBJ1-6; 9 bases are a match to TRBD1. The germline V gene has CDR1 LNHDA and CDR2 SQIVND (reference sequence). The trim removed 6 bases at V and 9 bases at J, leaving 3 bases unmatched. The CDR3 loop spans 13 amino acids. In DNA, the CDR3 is TGTGCCAGTAGGACAGGGGGGATTTCACCCCTCCACTTT. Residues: CASRTGGISPLHF.

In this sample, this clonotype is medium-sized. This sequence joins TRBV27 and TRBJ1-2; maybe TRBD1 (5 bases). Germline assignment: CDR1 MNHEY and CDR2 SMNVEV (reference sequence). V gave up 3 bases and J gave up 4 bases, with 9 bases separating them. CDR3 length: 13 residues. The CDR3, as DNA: TGTGCCAGCAGTTTGGGGGGAGGCTATGGCTACACCTTC. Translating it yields CASSLGGGYGYTF.

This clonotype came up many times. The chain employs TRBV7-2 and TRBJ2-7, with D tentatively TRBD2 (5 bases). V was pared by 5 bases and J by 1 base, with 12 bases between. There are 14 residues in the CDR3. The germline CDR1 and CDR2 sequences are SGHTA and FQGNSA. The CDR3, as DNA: TGTGCCAGCAGCCCCTGGACGGGGTCCTACGAGCAGTACTTC. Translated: CASSPWTGSYEQYF.

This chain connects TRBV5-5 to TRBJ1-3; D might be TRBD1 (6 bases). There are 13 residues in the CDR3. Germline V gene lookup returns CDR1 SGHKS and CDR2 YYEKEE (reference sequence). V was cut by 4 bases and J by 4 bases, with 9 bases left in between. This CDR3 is CASSGGQGNTIYF. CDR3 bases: TGTGCCAGCAGCGGTGGACAGGGAAACACCATATATTTT.

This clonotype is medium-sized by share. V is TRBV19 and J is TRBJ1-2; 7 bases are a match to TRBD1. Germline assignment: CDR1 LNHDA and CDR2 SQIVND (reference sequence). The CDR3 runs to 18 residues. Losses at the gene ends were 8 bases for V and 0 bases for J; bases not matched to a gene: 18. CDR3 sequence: CASLPARHNRGANYGYTF. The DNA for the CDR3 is TGTGCCAGTTTACCCGCTCGTCACAACAGGGGAGCTAACTATGGCTACACCTTC.

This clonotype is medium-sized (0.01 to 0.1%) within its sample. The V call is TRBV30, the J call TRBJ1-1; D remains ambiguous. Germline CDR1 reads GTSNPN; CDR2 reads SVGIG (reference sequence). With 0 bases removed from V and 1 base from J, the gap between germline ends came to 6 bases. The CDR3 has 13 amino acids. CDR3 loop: CAWSVKGNTEAFF. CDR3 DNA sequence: TGTGCCTGGAGTGTGAAGGGGAACACTGAAGCTTTCTTT. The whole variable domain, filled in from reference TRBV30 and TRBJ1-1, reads SQTIHQWPATLVQPVGSPLSLECTVEGTSNPNLYWYRQAAGRGLQLLFYSVGIGQISSEVPQNLSASRPQDRQFILSSKKLLLSDSGFYLCAWSVKGNTEAFFGQGTRLTVV.

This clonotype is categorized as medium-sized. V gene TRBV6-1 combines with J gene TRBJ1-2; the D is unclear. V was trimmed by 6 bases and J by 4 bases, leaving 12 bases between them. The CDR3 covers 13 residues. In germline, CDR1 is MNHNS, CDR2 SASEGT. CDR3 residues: CASRADPGYGYTF. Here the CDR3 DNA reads TGTGCCAGCAGAGCCGACCCGGGCTATGGCTACACCTTC.